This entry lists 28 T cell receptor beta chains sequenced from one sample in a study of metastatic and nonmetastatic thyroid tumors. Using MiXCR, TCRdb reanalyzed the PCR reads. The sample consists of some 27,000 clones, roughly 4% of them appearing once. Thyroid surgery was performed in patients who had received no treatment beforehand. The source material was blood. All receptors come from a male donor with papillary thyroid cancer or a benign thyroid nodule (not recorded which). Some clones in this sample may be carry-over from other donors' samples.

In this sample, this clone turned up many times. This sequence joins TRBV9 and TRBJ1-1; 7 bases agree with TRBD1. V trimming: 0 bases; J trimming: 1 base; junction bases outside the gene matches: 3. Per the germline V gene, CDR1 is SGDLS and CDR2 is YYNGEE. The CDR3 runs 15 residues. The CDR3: CASSVESGGNTEAFF. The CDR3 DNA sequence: TGTGCCAGCAGCGTAGAATCAGGGGGGAACACTGAAGCTTTCTTT.

CDR3 loop: CASSPPFGRLTF. The CDR3 nucleotides read TGTGCCAGCAGTCCTCCCTTCGGGAGACTCACCTTC. The chain recombines TRBV28 with TRBJ1-2; no clear D. The ends were cut back, 5 bases at V and 13 bases at J, with 17 bases in the middle. In germline, CDR1 is MDHEN, CDR2 SYDVKM. The CDR3 has 12 residues.

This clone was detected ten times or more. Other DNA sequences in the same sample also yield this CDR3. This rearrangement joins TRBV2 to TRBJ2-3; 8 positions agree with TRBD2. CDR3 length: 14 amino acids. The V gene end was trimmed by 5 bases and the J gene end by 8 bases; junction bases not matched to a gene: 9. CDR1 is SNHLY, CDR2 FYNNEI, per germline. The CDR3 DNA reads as TGTGCCAGCAGTCCGGGACTAGAAGTCAGTACGCAGTATTTT. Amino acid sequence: CASSPGLEVSTQYF. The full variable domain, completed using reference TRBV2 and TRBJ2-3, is EPEVTQTPSHQVTQMGQEVILRCVPISNHLYFYWYRQILGQKVEFLVSFYNNEISEKSEIFDDQFSVERPDGSNFTLKIRSTKLEDSAMYFCASSPGLEVSTQYFGPGTRLTVL.

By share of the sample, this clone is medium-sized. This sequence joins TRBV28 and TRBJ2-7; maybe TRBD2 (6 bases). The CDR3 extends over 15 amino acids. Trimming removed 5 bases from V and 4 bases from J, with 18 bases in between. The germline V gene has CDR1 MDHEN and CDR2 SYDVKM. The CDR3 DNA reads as TGTGCCAGCAGTCCATCCCCTGCGGGACGGTACGAGCAGTACTTC. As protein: CASSPSPAGRYEQYF.

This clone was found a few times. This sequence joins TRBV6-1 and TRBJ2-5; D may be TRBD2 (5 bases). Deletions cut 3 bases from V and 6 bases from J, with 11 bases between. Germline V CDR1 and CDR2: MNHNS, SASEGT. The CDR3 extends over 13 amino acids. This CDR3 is CASSDRGLKTQYF. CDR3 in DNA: TGTGCCAGCAGTGATCGGGGTTTGAAGACCCAGTACTTC.

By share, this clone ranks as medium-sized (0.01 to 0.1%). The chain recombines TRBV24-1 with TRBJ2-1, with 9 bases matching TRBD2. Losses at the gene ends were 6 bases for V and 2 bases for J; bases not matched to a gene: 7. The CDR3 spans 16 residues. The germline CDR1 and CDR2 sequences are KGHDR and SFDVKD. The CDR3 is CATSRRGGGAYNEQFF. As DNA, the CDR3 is TGTGCCACCAGTAGGAGGGGCGGGGGGGCCTACAATGAGCAGTTCTTC.

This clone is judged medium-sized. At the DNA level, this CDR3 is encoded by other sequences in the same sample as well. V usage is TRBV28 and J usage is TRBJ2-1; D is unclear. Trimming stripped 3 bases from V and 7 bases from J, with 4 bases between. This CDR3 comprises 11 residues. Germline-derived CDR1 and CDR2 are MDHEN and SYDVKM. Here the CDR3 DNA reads TGTGCCAGCAGTTTGGTTAATGAGCAGTTCTTC. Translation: CASSLVNEQFF.

CDR3 region: CASSPRSGSGNTIYF. DNA of the CDR3: TGTGCCAGCAGCCCCCGGTCAGGGTCTGGAAACACCATATATTTT. V gene TRBV12-3 or TRBV12-4 combines with J gene TRBJ1-3, with D perhaps TRBD1 (5 bases). Trimming took 6 bases from V and 1 from J, leaving 13 bases between them. The CDR3 totals 15 residues.

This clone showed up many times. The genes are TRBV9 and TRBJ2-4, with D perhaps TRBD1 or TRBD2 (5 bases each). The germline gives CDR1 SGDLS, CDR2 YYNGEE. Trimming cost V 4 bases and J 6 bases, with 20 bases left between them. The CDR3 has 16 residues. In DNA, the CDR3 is TGTGCCAGCAGCCCCCATATGGGGGAAACCATAAACATTCAGTACTTC. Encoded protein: CASSPHMGETINIQYF.

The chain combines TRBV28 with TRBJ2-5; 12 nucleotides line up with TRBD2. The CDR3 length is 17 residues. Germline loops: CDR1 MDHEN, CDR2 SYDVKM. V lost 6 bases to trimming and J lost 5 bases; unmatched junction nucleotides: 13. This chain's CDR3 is CASSLRVLAGGRETQYF. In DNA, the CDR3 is TGTGCCAGCAGCTTACGTGTGCTAGCGGGGGGGCGGGAGACCCAGTACTTC.

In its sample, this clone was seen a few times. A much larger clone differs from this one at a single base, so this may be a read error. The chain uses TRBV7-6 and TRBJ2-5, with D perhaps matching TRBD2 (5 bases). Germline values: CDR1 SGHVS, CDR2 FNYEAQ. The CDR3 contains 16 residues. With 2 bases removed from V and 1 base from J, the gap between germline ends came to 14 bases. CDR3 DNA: TGTGCCAGCAGCTTACGGACTCCGGTATTCCAAGAGACCCAGTACTTC. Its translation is CASSLRTPVFQETQYF.

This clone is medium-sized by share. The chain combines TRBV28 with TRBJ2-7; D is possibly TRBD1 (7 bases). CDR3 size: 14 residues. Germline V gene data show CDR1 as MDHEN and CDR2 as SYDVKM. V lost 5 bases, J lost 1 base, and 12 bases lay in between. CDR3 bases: TGTGCCAGCAGTCCGGCGGGACAGTCCTACGAGCAGTACTTC. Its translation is CASSPAGQSYEQYF. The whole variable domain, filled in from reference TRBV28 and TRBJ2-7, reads DVKVTQSSRYLVKRTGEKVFLECVQDMDHENMFWYRQDPGLGLRLIYFSYDVKMKEKGDIPEGYSVSREKKERFSLILESASTNQTSMYLCASSPAGQSYEQYFGPGTRLTVT.

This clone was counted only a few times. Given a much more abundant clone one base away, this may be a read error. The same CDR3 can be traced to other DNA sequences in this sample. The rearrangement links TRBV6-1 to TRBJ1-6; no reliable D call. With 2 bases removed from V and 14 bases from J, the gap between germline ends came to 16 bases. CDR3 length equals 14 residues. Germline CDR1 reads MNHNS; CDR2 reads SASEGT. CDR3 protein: CASSERGAQRALHF. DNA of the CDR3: TGTGCCAGCAGTGAACGAGGTGCCCAACGGGCCCTCCACTTT.

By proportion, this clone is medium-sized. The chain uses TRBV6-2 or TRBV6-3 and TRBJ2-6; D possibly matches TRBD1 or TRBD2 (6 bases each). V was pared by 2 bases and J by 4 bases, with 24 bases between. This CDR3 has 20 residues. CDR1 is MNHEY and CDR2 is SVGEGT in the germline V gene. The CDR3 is CASSYDFGAWGAQGANVLTF. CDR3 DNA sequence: TGTGCCAGCAGTTACGACTTCGGGGCCTGGGGGGCGCAAGGGGCCAACGTCCTGACTTTC.

The CDR3 nucleotides read TGTGCCAGTACAGGGAGCACTGAAGCTTTCTTT. Its protein product is CASTGSTEAFF. The V call is TRBV19, the J call TRBJ1-1, with a tentative D call TRBD1 (5 bases). Germline CDR1 is LNHDA and CDR2 is SQIVND (reference sequence). Between the trimmed V and J ends, which lost 7 bases and 4 bases, there was a span of 7 bases. The CDR3 contains 11 residues.

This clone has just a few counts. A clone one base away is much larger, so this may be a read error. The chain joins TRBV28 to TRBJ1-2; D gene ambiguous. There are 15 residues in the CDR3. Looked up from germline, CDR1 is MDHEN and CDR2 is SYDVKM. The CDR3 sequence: CASSFTTGGPRGYTF. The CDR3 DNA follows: TGTGCCAGTAGTTTTACCACGGGCGGACCGAGGGGCTACACCTTC.

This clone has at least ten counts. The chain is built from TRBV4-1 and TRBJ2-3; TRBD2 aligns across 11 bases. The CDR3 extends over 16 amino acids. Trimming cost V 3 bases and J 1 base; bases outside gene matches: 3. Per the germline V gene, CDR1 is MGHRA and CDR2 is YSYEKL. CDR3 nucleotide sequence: TGCGCCAGCAGCCATCAGACTAGCGGGGGCACAGATACGCAGTATTTT. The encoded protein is CASSHQTSGGTDTQYF.

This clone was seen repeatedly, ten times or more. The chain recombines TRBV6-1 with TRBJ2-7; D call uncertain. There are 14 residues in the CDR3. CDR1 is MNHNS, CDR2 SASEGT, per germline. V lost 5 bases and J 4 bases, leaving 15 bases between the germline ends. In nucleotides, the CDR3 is TGTGCCAGCAGTTCCCTCAGAAAAACTTACGAGCAGTACTTC. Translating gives CASSSLRKTYEQYF.

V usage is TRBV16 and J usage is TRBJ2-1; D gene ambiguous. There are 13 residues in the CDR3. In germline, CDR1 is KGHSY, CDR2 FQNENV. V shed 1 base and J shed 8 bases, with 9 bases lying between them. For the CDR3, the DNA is TGTGCCAGCAGCCAATGGGCCAGCGATGAGCAGTTCTTC. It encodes CASSQWASDEQFF.

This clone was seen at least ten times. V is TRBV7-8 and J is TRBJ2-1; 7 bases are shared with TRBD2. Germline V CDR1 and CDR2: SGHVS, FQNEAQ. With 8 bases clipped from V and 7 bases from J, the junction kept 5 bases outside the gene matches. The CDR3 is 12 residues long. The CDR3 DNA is TGTGCCAGCGGCCGGGAGGAAAATGAGCAGTTCTTC. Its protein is CASGREENEQFF.

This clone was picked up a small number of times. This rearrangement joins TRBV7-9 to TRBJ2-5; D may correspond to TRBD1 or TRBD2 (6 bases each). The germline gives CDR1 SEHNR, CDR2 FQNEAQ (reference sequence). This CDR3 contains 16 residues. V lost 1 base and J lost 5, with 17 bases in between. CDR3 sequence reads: CASSLGPLGGRETQYF. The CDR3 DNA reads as TGTGCCAGCAGCTTAGGCCCCTTGGGGGGCAGGGAGACCCAGTACTTC. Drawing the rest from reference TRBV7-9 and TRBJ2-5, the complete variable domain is DTGVSQNPRHKITKRGQNVTFRCDPISEHNRLYWYRQTLGQGPEFLTYFQNEAQLEKSRLLSDRFSAERPKGSFSTLEIQRTEQGDSAMYLCASSLGPLGGRETQYFGPGTRLLVL.

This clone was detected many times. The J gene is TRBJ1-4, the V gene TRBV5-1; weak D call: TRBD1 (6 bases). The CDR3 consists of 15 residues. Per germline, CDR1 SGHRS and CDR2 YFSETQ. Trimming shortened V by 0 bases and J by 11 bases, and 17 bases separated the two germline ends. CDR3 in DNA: TGCGCCAGCAGCTTGGAAGAACAGGGCGCCGGGAAACTGTTTTTT. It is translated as CASSLEEQGAGKLFF.

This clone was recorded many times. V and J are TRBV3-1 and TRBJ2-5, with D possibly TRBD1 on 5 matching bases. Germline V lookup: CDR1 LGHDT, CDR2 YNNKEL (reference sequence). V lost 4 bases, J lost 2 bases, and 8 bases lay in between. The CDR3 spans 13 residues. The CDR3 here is CASSPGFQETQYF. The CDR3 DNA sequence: TGTGCCAGCAGCCCAGGGTTTCAAGAGACCCAGTACTTC.

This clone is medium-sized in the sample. The CDR3 DNA sequence: TGTGCCAGCGGGCGGAGACAGGCCTTCTCCTACGAGCAGTACTTC. It codes for CASGRRQAFSYEQYF. V is TRBV28 and J is TRBJ2-7, with D perhaps TRBD1 (6 bases). This CDR3 contains 15 residues. V lost 8 bases to trimming and J lost 0 bases, with 17 bases between them. Germline CDR1 reads MDHEN; CDR2 reads SYDVKM.

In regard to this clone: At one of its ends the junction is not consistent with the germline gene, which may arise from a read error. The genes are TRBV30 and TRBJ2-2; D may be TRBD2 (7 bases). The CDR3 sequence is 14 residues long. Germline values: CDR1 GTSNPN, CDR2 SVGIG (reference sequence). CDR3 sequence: CARKGGVNTGQLFF. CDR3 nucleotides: TGTGCCAGGAAAGGGGGGGTGAACACCGGGCAGCTGTTTTTT.

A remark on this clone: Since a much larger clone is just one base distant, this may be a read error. This CDR3 is CASRGDHQNEKLFF. CDR3 in DNA: TGTGCCAGTAGGGGGGATCACCAGAATGAAAAACTGTTTTTT. This chain links TRBV19 with TRBJ1-4; weak D call: TRBD1 (5 bases). V lost 6 bases to trimming and J lost 5 bases, with 13 bases between them. Germline V gene data show CDR1 as LNHDA and CDR2 as SQIVND (reference sequence). The CDR3 is 14 amino acids. Together with reference TRBV19 and TRBJ1-4, the CDR3 gives the full variable domain: DGGITQSPKYLFRKEGQNVTLSCEQNLNHDAMYWYRQDPGQGLRLIYYSQIVNDFQKGDIAEGYSVSREKKESFPLTVTSAQKNPTAFYLCASRGDHQNEKLFFGSGTQLSVL.

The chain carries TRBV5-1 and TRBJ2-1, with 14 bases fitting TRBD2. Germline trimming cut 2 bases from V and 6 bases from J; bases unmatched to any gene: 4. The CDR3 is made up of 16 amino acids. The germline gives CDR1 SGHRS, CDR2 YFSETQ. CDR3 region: CASSLAGTSGSNEQFF. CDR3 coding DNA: TGCGCCAGCAGCTTAGCCGGGACTAGCGGGAGCAATGAGCAGTTCTTC.

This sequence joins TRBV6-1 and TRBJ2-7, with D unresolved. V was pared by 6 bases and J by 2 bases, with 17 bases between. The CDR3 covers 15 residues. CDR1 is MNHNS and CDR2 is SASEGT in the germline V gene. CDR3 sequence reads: CASRETAGGTYEQYF. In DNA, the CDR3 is TGTGCCAGCAGAGAAACAGCAGGTGGGACCTACGAGCAGTACTTC.